One and the same sample provided the 6 T cell receptor beta chains below, sequenced in a study of identical twins. From the 5' RACE reads, TCRdb called clonotypes with MiXCR, one entry per CDR3 protein. This table has some 630,000 distinct CDR3 sequences, just over 7% appearing once. This same sample was also part of a study on yellow fever vaccine responses in identical twins.

The sample comprised PBMCs. The receptors shown here come from a woman younger than 35 in good health.

The genes are TRBV9 and TRBJ2-7, with 9 positions matching TRBD1. The CDR3 is 13 residues long. With V trimmed by 6 bases and J by 7 bases, 8 bases remained unmatched. CDR1 SGDLS and CDR2 YYNGEE come from the germline V gene. The CDR3 DNA reads TGTGCCAGCACGACTTTCGGGACAGGGGAGCAGTACTTC. This translates into CASTTFGTGEQYF.

This chain links TRBV20-1 with TRBJ2-7; weak D call: TRBD1 (5 bases). CDR1 and CDR2 (germline): DFQATT, SNEGSKA (reference sequence). Trimming shortened V by 1 base and J by 3 bases, and 10 bases separated the two germline ends. The CDR3 loop spans 13 amino acids. The CDR3 DNA reads as TGCAGTGCTAGAGGACCAGGGAACTACGAGCAGTACGTC. It codes for CSARGPGNYEQYV.

This clonotype has more than one count but fewer than ten. V is TRBV27 and J is TRBJ2-1, with 14 bases fitting TRBD2. CDR3 length: 16 residues. J was trimmed by 9 bases and V by 4 bases; bases with no gene match: 8. Germline CDR1 reads MNHEY; CDR2 reads SMNVEV (reference sequence). The CDR3 loop is CASSSGLAGEWGEQFF. CDR3 nucleotides: TGTGCCAGCAGTTCGGGACTAGCGGGAGAATGGGGTGAGCAGTTCTTC.

The rearrangement uses TRBV12-3 or TRBV12-4 and TRBJ1-5; possibly TRBD1 for D (6 bases). The CDR3 totals 15 residues. The V end lost 8 bases, the J end lost 0 bases, and 14 bases lay between the germline ends. CDR3 sequence reads: CASGRGPYSNQPQHF. The CDR3 nucleotides read TGTGCCAGCGGCAGGGGACCTTATAGCAATCAGCCCCAGCATTTT.

This chain connects TRBV2 to TRBJ2-3; TRBD2 matches 7 bases. CDR1 and CDR2 from the germline V gene are SNHLY and FYNNEI. J was trimmed by 1 base and V by 5 bases; bases with no gene match: 9. The CDR3 totals 16 residues. CDR3 sequence (DNA): TGTGCCAGCAGTCCCGATGGGAGCGGGGGCACAGATACGCAGTATTTT. Amino acid sequence: CASSPDGSGGTDTQYF.

V usage is TRBV11-2 and J usage is TRBJ2-6; D is unclear. CDR3 length: 17 amino acids. Trimming removed 1 base at V and 0 bases at J, with 10 bases between. Germline CDR1 and CDR2: SGHAT and FQNNGV. The CDR3 DNA is TGTGCCAGCAGCTTAGTAGGCCTGAGCTCTGGGGCCAACGTCCTGACTTTC. Translation gives CASSLVGLSSGANVLTF. Using reference TRBV11-2 and TRBJ2-6 for the parts outside the CDR3, the full variable domain is EAGVAQSPRYKIIEKRQSVAFWCNPISGHATLYWYQQILGQGPKLLIQFQNNGVVDDSQLPKDRFSAERLKGVDSTLKIQPAKLEDSAVYLCASSLVGLSSGANVLTFGAGSRLTVL.